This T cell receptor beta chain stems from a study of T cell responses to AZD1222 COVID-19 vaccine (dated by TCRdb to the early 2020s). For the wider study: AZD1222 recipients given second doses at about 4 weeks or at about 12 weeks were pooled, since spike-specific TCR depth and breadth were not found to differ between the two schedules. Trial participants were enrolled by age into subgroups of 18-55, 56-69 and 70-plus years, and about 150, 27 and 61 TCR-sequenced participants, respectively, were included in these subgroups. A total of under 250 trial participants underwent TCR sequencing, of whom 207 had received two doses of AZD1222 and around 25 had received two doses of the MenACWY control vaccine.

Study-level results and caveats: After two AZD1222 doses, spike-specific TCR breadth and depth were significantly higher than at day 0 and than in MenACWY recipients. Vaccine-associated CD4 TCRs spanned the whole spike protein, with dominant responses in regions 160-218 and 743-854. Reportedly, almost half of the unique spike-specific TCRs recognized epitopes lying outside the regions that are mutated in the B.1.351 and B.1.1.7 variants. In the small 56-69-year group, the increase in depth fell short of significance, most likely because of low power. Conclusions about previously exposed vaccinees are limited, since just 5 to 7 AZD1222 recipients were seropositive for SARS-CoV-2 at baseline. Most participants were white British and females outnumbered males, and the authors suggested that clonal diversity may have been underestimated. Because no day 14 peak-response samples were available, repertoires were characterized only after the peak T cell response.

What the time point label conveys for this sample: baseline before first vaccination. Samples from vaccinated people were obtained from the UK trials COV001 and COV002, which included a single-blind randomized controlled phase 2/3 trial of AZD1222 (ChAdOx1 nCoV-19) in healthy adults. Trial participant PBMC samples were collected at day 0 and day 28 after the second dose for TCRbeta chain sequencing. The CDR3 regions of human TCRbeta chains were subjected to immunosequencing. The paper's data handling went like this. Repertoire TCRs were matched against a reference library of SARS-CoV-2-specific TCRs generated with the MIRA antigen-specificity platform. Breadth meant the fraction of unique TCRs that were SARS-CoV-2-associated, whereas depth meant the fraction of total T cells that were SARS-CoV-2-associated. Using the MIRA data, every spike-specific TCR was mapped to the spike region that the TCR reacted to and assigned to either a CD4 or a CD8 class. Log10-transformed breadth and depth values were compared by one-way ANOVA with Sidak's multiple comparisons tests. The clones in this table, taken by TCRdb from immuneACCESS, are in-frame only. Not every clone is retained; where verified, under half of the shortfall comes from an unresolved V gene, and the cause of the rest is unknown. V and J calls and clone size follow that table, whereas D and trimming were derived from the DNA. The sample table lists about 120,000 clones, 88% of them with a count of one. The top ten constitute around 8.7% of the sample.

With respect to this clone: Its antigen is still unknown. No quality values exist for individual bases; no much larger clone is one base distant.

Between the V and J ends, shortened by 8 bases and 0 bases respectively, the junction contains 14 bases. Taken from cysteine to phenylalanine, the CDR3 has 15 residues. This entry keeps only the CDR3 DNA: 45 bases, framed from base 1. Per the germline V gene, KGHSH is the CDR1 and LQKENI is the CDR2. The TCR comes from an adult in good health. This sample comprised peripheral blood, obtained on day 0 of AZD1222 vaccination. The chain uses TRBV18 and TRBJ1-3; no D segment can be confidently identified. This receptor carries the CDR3 CASGDPGRSGNTIYF. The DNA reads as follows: TGTGCCAGCGGAGACCCGGGTCGCTCTGGAAACACCATATATTTT.